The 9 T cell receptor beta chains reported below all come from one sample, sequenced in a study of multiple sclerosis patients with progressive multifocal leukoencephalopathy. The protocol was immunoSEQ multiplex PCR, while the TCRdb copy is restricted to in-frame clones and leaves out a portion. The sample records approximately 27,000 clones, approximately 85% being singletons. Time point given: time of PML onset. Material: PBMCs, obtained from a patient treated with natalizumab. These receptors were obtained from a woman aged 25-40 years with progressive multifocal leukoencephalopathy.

CDR3 DNA: TGTGCCAGCAGCTCCCGGGACAGGGGATACAATGAGCAGTTCTTC. Its translation: CASSSRDRGYNEQFF. V gene TRBV5-4 combines with J gene TRBJ2-1; the match to TRBD1 covers 10 bases. The junction had 4 bases not matched to a gene; V was cut back by 3 bases and J by 4 bases. The CDR3 is made up of 15 amino acids. The germline gives CDR1 SGHNT, CDR2 YYREEE (reference sequence).

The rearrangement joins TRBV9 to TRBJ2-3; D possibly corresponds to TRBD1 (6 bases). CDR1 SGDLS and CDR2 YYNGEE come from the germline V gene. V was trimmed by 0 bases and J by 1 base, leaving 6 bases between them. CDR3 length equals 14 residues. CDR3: CASSVEGGTDTQYF. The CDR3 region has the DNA TGTGCCAGCAGCGTAGAGGGGGGCACAGATACGCAGTATTTT.

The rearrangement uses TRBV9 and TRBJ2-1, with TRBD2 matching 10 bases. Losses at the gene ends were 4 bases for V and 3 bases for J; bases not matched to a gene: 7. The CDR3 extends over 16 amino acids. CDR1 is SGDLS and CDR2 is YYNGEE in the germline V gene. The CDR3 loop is CASSPRLAGDYNEQFF. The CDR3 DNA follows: TGTGCCAGCAGCCCCCGACTAGCGGGTGACTACAATGAGCAGTTCTTC.

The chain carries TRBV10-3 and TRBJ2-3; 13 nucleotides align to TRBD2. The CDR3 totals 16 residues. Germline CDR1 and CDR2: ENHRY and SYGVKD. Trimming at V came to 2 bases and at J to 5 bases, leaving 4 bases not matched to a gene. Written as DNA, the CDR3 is TGTGCCATCAGTGAGGGACTAGCGGGGGCTGGAGATACGCAGTATTTT. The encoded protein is CAISEGLAGAGDTQYF.

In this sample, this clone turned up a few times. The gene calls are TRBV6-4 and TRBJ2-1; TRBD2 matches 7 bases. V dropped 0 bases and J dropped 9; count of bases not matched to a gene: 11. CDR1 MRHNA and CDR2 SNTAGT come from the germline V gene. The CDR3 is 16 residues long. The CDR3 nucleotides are TGTGCCAGCAGTGACTCGAGCCGGGGGGTGTCGAGTGAGCAGTTCTTC. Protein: CASSDSSRGVSSEQFF.

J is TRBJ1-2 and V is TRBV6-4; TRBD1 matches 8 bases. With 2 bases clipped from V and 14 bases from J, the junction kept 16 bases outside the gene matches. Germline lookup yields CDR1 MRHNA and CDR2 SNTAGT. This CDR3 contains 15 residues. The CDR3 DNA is TGTGCCAGCAGTGACCTCCCAGGGGGCCTTGAGAGTTTGACCTTC. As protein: CASSDLPGGLESLTF.

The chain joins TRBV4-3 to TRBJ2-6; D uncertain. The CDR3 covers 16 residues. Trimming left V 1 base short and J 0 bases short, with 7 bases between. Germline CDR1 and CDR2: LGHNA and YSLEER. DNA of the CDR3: TGCGCCAGCAGCCAAGTCTTTGACTCTGGGGCCAACGTCCTGACTTTC. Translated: CASSQVFDSGANVLTF.

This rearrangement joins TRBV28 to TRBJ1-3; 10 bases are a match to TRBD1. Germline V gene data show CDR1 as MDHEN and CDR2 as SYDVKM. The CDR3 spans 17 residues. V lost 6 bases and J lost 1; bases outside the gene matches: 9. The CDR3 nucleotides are TGTGCCAGCAGCCGAAACCCGGGACAGGGGTCTGGAAACACCATATATTTT. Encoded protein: CASSRNPGQGSGNTIYF.

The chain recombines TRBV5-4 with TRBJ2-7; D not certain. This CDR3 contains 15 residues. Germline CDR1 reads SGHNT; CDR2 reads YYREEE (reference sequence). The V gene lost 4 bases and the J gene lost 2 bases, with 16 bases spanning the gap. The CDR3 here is CASSPYRTKPYEQYF. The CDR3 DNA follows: TGTGCCAGCAGCCCATACCGGACGAAACCCTACGAGCAGTACTTC.